This T cell receptor (beta chain) came from a study of T cells in Graves' hyperthyroidism and ophthalmopathy. Findings and caveats of the study: A model of 13 V-J pairs discriminated ophthalmopathy from stable hyperthyroidism. Blood also carried most thyroid clonotypes expanded above 0.001.

It was uncontrolled infection, other autoimmune disease, pregnancy or lactation that excluded patients. Clinical symptoms, serum thyroxine and TRAb, thyroid ultrasound and orbital computed tomography were used for the diagnoses. TCR beta CDR3 regions were amplified from RNA. First-round RT-PCR of the TCR CDR3 relied on the HTBI primer set. TCRdb redid the calling of the multiplex PCR reads with MiXCR, one entry per CDR3 protein. Counted here are 650,000 to 700,000 distinct CDR3 sequences, 15% to 20% occurring once; the ten biggest clones make up around a sixth. This clonotype was counted a few times. Its antigen is unidentified. The sequenced sample was blood. The clonotype originates from a man aged 50 to 60 with Graves' hyperthyroidism.

CDR3 in amino acids: CSAREIGSPSTDTQYF. In nucleotides, the CDR3 is TGCAGTGCTAGAGAAATCGGTAGCCCTAGCACAGATACGCAGTATTTT. This chain joins TRBV20-1 and TRBJ2-3; the D is unclear. Germline V lookup: CDR1 DFQATT, CDR2 SNEGSKA (reference sequence). Trimming cost V 0 bases and J 0 bases, with 13 bases left between them. The CDR3 sequence is 16 residues long.